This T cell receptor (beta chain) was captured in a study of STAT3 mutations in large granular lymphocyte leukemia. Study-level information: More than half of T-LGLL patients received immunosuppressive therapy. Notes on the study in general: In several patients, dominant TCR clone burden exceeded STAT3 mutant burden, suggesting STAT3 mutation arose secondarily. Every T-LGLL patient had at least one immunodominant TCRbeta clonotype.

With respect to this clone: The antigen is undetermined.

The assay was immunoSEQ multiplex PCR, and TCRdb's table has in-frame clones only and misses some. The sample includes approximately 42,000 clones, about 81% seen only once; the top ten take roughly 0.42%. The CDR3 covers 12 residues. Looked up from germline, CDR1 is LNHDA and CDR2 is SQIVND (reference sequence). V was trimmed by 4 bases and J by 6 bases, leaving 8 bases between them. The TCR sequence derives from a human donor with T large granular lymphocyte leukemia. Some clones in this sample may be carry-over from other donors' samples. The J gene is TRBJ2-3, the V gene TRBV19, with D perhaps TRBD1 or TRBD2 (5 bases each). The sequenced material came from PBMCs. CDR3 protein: CASSRGWDTQYF. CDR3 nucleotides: TGTGCCAGTAGTAGGGGGTGGGATACGCAGTATTTT.